This TCR beta chain was retrieved from a study of cytotoxic CD8 clonotypes in ibrutinib-treated CLL (dated by TCRdb to the early 2020s). For the wider study: The cohort had 11 relapsed/refractory and approximately 15 treatment-naive patients; 17 to 18 were IGHV unmutated. Responses were partial in some 24 patients and complete in 2; after median around 66 months follow-up, about 14 stayed in remission and roughly twelve progressed. Samples at response were collected after a median of about twelve months of treatment, with a range of roughly 6 to 40 months. On average, each sample yielded 255,043 productive templates and about 94,000 productive rearrangements. Of the roughly 90 people in the trial, 25 to 30 had longitudinal samples available. Cryopreserved peripheral blood mononuclear cells were obtained before treatment, at response, and at either sustained remission or disease progression. Patients were still on ibrutinib when every remission and progressive disease sample was collected. The research as a whole found: An increase in clonality was observed at ibrutinib response, with clonality remaining stable during sustained remission and falling back toward baseline at progression. Public clonotypes were rare and either contracted or stayed stable during treatment, and the rise in clonality at ibrutinib response reflected the expansion of private clonotypes. Baseline clonality was found to be higher than that of age-matched healthy donors and was strongly correlated with circulating CD8+ T-cell counts. Sampling times were not matched between sustained-remission and progressing patients, and lymph node repertoires were not studied.

Per the publication, the time point label means: about eleven months on ibrutinib. Approximately 2 micrograms of genomic DNA were extracted from cryopreserved PBMCs for TCR beta library preparation. Longitudinal blood samples from CLL patients on ibrutinib monotherapy underwent high-throughput TCR beta sequencing. The patients took part in an open-label, single-center phase 2 trial of ibrutinib monotherapy. V is cut by 1 base and J by 5 bases, and the space between the germline ends is 9 bases. The CDR3 spans 14 residues, from the cysteine through the phenylalanine. The entry retains the CDR3 DNA only, 42 bases that are in frame from base 1. CDR1 and CDR2, looked up from the germline V gene (reference sequence), are SEHNR and FQNEAQ. Comments on this clone: Its target antigen remains unknown. No much larger clonotype is one base removed from it; base qualities were not supplied.

Each clonotype received, on average, 10x coverage in deep resolution sequencing performed on a MiSeq, where the target depth lay between 1 in 1 million and 1 in 200,000 T cells. The immunoSEQ hsTCRB Kit was used to generate TCR beta libraries. Concerning the study's data processing: ImmunoSEQ Data Assistant and ImmunoSEQ Analyzer were used for data analysis, and V, D and J genes were assigned according to IMGT definitions. Clonality, which ranges from 0 to 1, was calculated by subtracting the normalized Shannon entropy of productive rearrangement frequencies from one. Public clonotype analysis was restricted to overrepresented clonotypes comprising at least 0.05% of each patient's repertoire. Fewer than 15 repertoires from age-matched healthy donors, obtained from immuneACCESS, served as clonality controls. The immuneACCESS repertoire file appears here via TCRdb, limited to in-frame rearrangements. These files lack a portion of the clones; in checked studies, under half of the deficit traces to unresolved V genes, and the cause of the others is not known. From that table come the V and J calls and clone size; the DNA was used to work out D and trimming. The sample records 200,000 to 250,000 clones, more than 70% of which are singletons. Clones ranked in the top ten supply about an eighth of the sample.

The chain is encoded by TRBV7-9 joined to TRBJ2-1, and perhaps TRBD2 as D gene, on 5 matching bases. The sample was PBMCs, taken after 12 months of ibrutinib treatment. This sequence was found in a human donor with chronic lymphocytic leukemia. The CDR3 here reads CASSLGLADNEQFF. In nucleotide form, the sequence is TGTGCCAGCAGCTTAGGGCTAGCCGACAATGAGCAGTTCTTC.